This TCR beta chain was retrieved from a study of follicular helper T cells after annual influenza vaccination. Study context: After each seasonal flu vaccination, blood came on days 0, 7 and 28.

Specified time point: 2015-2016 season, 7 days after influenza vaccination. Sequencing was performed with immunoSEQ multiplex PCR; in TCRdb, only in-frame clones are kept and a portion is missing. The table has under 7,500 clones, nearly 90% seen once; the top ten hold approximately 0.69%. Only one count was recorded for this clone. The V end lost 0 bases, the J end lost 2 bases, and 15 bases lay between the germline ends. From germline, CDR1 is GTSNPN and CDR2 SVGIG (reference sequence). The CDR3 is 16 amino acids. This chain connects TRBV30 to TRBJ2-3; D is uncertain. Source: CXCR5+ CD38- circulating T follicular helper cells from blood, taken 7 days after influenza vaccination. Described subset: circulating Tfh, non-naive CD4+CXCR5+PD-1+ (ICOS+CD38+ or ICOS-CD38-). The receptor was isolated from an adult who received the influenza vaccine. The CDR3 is CAWSVPLGRFTDTQYF. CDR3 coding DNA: TGTGCCTGGAGTGTACCCCTCGGTCGGTTCACAGATACGCAGTATTTT. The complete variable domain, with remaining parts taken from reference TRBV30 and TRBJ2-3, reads SQTIHQWPATLVQPVGSPLSLECTVEGTSNPNLYWYRQAAGRGLQLLFYSVGIGQISSEVPQNLSASRPQDRQFILSSKKLLLSDSGFYLCAWSVPLGRFTDTQYFGPGTRLTVL.